This record looks at one TCR beta chain sequence and its context. The entry originates in a study of blood T cell repertoires in COVID-19. Study at large: COVID-19 samples from acute and convalescent phases originated in the United States, Italy and Spain.

The CDR3 length is 15 residues. Germline lookup yields CDR1 SGHDN and CDR2 FVKESK. V lost 4 bases to trimming and J lost 10 bases; unmatched junction nucleotides: 15. Profiled with immunoSEQ multiplex PCR; TCRdb holds only in-frame clones, not every one. The table includes some 410,000 clones, more than 75% detected once. Participants were placed into cohorts based on the clinical history they reported. The TCR comes from a woman aged 25 to 39 with acute COVID-19. Input material: PBMCs or T cells enriched from blood (not recorded which). The V call is TRBV14, the J call TRBJ1-1, with 7 positions matching TRBD1. CDR3 bases: TGTGCCAGCAGCCGACCAGGGCCTAGGGGGCTCGGAGCTTTCTTT. Its translation is CASSRPGPRGLGAFF.